Listed below are T cell receptor beta chains from one sample, sequenced in a study of cytomegalovirus exposure and HLA in healthy donors. Data came from immunoSEQ multiplex PCR; TCRdb stores just in-frame clones and leaves some out. The profile shows 98,000 or so clones, 70% to 85% of them singletons. The source material was PBMCs. The receptors were sampled from a woman aged 18-29 years in good health and CMV-seropositive. The CDR3 runs from the conserved cysteine through the conserved F or W. The D gene is left open where the match is weak. Not all rows give a size; the values are once, few, many and, for expanded clones, a class.

J: TRBJ2-3; D: .; size: .; V: TRBV6-6; CDR3: CASRQERTDTQYF; DNA: TGTGCCAGTAGACAGGAACGCACAGATACGCAGTATTTT
J: TRBJ1-1; D: .; size: .; V: TRBV7-9; CDR3: CASSQGQVQTEAFF; DNA: TGTGCCAGCAGCCAGGGTCAGGTCCAAACTGAAGCTTTCTTT
J: TRBJ2-5; D: TRBD1; size: few; V: TRBV10-3; CDR3: CAIKEARGLETQYF; DNA: TGTGCCATCAAAGAGGCGAGGGGGCTGGAGACCCAGTACTTC
J: TRBJ2-1; D: TRBD1; size: .; V: TRBV5-1; CDR3: CASSIGQVYNEQFF; DNA: TGCGCCAGCAGCATCGGACAGGTTTACAATGAGCAGTTCTTC
J: TRBJ2-7; D: TRBD2; size: .; V: TRBV6-6; CDR3: CASSTGLAGPYEQYF; DNA: TGTGCCAGCAGCACGGGACTAGCGGGCCCCTACGAGCAGTACTTC
J: TRBJ2-7; D: .; size: .; V: TRBV7-2; CDR3: CASSLVSSSYEQYF; DNA: TGTGCCAGCAGCTTAGTTAGCAGCTCCTACGAGCAGTACTTC
J: TRBJ1-2; D: TRBD1; size: once; V: TRBV6-6; CDR3: CATQQGANGYTF; DNA: TGTGCCACCCAACAGGGGGCGAATGGCTACACCTTC
J: TRBJ1-1; D: .; size: .; V: TRBV5-1; CDR3: CASSFGDTNTEAFF; DNA: TGCGCCAGCAGCTTCGGGGATACGAACACTGAAGCTTTCTTT
J: TRBJ2-1; D: TRBD2; size: .; V: TRBV25-1; CDR3: CASSELAGGSFVEQFF; DNA: TGTGCCAGCAGTGAATTGGCGGGCGGGAGCTTCGTTGAGCAGTTCTTC
J: TRBJ2-6; D: .; size: .; V: TRBV15; CDR3: CATSRDRLGEVSGANVLTF; DNA: TGTGCCACCAGCAGAGATCGGCTGGGAGAGGTCTCTGGGGCCAACGTCCTGACTTTC
J: TRBJ1-6; D: TRBD1; size: .; V: TRBV28; CDR3: CASSSWTGGRGSPLHF; DNA: TGTGCCAGCAGTTCGTGGACAGGGGGAAGAGGGTCACCCCTCCACTTT
J: TRBJ1-1; D: .; size: .; V: TRBV6-1; CDR3: CASSDYLSVEAFF; DNA: TGTGCCAGCAGTGATTACTTGTCGGTTGAAGCTTTCTTT
J: TRBJ1-5; D: .; size: .; V: TRBV11-3; CDR3: CASSLDPDQPQHF; DNA: TGTGCCAGCAGCTTAGACCCAGATCAGCCCCAGCATTTT
J: TRBJ1-1; D: .; size: .; V: TRBV5-6; CDR3: CASSDKTGVSTEAFF; DNA: TGTGCCAGCAGCGATAAGACCGGGGTGAGCACTGAAGCTTTCTTT
J: TRBJ2-7; D: .; size: .; V: TRBV2; CDR3: CASREDYGGTVNYEQYF; DNA: TGTGCCAGCAGGGAGGATTATGGGGGGACAGTTAACTACGAGCAGTACTTC
J: TRBJ1-6; D: .; size: .; V: TRBV5-1; CDR3: CASSALDRGNSPLHF; DNA: TGCGCCAGCAGCGCCTTGGACCGGGGAAATTCACCCCTCCACTTT
J: TRBJ2-3; D: TRBD1; size: .; V: TRBV11-3; CDR3: CASSLVLGQGHTQYF; DNA: TGTGCCAGCAGCTTAGTTTTGGGACAGGGCCATACGCAGTATTTT
J: TRBJ1-3; D: .; size: .; V: TRBV30; CDR3: CAWALPGNTIYF; DNA: TGTGCCTGGGCCCTACCCGGGAACACCATATATTTT
J: TRBJ1-4; D: TRBD1; size: .; V: TRBV30; CDR3: CAWSRGPVEKLFF; DNA: TGTGCCTGGAGTAGGGGGCCGGTTGAAAAACTGTTTTTT
J: TRBJ2-1; D: TRBD2; size: .; V: TRBV10-3; CDR3: CAISGTSGSLSYNEQFF; DNA: TGTGCCATCAGTGGGACTAGCGGGAGTCTATCCTACAATGAGCAGTTCTTC
J: TRBJ2-7; D: .; size: few; V: TRBV28; CDR3: CASSGDIDEQYF; DNA: TGTGCCAGCAGCGGGGACATTGACGAGCAGTACTTC
J: TRBJ2-1; D: TRBD2; size: .; V: TRBV30; CDR3: CAWTAGGAAGEQFF; DNA: TGTGCCTGGACAGCCGGGGGGGCGGCCGGAGAGCAGTTCTTC
J: TRBJ1-2; D: .; size: few; V: TRBV28; CDR3: CASSLSVSNYGYTF; DNA: TGTGCCAGCAGTTTATCTGTCAGTAACTATGGCTACACCTTC
J: TRBJ1-1; D: .; size: .; V: TRBV28; CDR3: CVLPRGDTEAFF; DNA: TGTGTTTTGCCCCGCGGGGACACTGAAGCTTTCTTT
J: TRBJ2-7; D: TRBD2; size: .; V: TRBV4-1; CDR3: CASSQGGGRFAEQYF; DNA: TGCGCCAGCAGCCAAGGCGGCGGGAGGTTTGCCGAGCAGTACTTC
J: TRBJ1-2; D: TRBD1; size: .; V: TRBV6-5; CDR3: CASSLQGTYGYTF; DNA: TGTGCCAGCAGTTTACAGGGGACCTATGGCTACACCTTC